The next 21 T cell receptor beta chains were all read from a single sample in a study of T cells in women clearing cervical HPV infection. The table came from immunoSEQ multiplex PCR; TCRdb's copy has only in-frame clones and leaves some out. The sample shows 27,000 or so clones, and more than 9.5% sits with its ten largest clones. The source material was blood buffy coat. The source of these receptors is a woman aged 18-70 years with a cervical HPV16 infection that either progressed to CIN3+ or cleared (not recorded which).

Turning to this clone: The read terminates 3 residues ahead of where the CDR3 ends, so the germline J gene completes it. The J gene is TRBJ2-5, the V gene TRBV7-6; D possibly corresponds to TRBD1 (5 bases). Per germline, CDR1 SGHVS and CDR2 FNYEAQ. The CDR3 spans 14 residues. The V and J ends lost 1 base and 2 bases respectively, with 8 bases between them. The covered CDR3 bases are TGTGCCAGCAGCTTAGGAACAGGTCAAGAGACC. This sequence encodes CASSLGTGQET. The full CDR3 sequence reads CASSLGTGQETQYF. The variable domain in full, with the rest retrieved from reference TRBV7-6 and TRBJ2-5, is GAGVSQSPRYKVTKRGQDVALRCDPISGHVSLYWYRQALGQGPEFLTYFNYEAQQDKSGLPNDRFSAERPEGSISTLTIQRTEQRDSAMYRCASSLGTGQETQYFGPGTRLLVL.

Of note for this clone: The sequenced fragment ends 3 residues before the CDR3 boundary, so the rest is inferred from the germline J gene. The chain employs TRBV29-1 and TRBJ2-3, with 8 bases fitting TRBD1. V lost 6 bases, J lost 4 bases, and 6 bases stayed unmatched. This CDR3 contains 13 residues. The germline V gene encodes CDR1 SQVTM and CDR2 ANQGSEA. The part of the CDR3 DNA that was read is TGCAGCGTCCCCTTGACAGGGGCAGATACG. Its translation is CSVPLTGADT. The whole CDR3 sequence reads CSVPLTGADTQYF.

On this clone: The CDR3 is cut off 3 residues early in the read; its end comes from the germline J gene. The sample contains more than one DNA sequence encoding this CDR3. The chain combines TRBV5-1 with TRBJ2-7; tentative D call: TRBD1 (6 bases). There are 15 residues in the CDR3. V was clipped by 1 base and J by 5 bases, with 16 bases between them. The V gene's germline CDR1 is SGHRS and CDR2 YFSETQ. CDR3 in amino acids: CASSLLGAKGDEQYF. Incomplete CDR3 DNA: TGCGCCAGCAGCTTGTTGGGGGCGAAAGGGGACGAG.

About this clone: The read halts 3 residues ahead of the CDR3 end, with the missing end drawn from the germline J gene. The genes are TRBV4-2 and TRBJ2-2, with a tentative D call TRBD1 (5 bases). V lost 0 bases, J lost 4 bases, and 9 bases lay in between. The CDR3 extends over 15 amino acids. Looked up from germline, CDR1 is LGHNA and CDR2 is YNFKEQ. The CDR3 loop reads CASSQENRLTGELFF. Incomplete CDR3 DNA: TGTGCCAGCAGCCAAGAAAACAGGCTCACCGGGGAG.

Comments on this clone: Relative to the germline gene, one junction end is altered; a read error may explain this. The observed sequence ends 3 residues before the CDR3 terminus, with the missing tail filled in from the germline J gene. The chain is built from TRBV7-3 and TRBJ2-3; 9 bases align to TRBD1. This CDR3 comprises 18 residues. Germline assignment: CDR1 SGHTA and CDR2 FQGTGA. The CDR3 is CASSITGTGRYDTDTQYF. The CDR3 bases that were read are TGTGCCAGCAGCATAACCGGGACAGGGCGCTATGACACAGATACG. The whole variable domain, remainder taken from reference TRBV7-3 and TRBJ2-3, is GAGVSQTPSNKVTEKGKYVELRCDPISGHTALYWYRQSLGQGPEFLIYFQGTGAADDSGLPNDRFFAVRPEGSVSTLKIQRTERGDSAVYLCASSITGTGRYDTDTQYFGPGTRLTVL.

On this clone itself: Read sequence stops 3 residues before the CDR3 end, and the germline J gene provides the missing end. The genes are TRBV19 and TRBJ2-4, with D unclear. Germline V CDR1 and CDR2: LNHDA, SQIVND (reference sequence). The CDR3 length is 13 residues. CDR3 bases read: TGTGCCAGTAGGGTCTCCGGGTACTATGGT. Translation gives CASRVSGYYG. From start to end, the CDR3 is CASRVSGYYGQYF.

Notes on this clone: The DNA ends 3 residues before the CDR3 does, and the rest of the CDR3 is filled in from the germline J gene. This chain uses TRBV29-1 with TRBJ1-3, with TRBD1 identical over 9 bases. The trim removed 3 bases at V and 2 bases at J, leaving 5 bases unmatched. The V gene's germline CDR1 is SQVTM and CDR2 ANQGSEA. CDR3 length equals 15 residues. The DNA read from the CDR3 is TGCAGCGTTGACGGGGGACAGGGAGCTGGAAACACC. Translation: CSVDGGQGAGNT. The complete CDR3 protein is CSVDGGQGAGNTIYF. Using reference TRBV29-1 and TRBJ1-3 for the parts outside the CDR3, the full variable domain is SAVISQKPSRDICQRGTSLTIQCQVDSQVTMMFWYRQQPGQSLTLIATANQGSEATYESGFVIDKFPISRPNLTFSTLTVSNMSPEDSSIYLCSVDGGQGAGNTIYFGEGSWLTVV.

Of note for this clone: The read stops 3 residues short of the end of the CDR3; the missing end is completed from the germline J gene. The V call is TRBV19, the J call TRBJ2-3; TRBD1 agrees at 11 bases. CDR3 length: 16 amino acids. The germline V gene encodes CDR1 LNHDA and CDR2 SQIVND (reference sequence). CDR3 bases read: TGTGCCAGTAGTATCGCCCCGGGACAGGGGGATCAGCCG. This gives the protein CASSIAPGQGDQP. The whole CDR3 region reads CASSIAPGQGDQPQYF.

The sequenced part of the CDR3 DNA is TGTGCCAGCAGTCCCCCTAGTGGACTGACCCAAGAGACG. This gives the protein CASSPPSGLTQET. From start to end, the CDR3 is CASSPPSGLTQETQYF. The V gene is TRBV7-7, the J gene TRBJ2-3; TRBD2 might be the D (5 bases). The observed sequence ends 3 residues before the CDR3 terminus, with the missing tail filled in from the germline J gene. There are 16 residues in the CDR3. CDR1 and CDR2 (germline): SSHAT, FNYEAQ (reference sequence). Full variable domain (outside the CDR3, taken from reference TRBV7-7 and TRBJ2-3): GAGVSQSPRYKVTKRGQDVTLRCDPISSHATLYWYQQALGQGPEFLTYFNYEAQPDKSGLPSDRFSAERPEGSISTLTIQRTEQRDSAMYRCASSPPSGLTQETQYFGPGTRLTVL.

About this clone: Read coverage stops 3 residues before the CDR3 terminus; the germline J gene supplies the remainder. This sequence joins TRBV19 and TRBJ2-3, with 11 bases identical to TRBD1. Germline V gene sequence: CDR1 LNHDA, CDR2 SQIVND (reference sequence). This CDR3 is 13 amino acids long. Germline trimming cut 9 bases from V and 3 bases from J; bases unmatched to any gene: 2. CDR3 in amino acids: CASGTGGTDTQYF. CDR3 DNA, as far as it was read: TGTGCCAGCGGGACAGGGGGTACAGATACG.

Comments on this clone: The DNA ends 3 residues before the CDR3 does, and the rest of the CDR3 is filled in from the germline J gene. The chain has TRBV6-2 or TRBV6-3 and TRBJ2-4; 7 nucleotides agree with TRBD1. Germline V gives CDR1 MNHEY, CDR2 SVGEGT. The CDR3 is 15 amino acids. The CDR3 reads CASRTRTGFNQPQYF. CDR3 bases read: TGTGCCAGCAGAACTCGGACAGGCTTCAATCAGCCT.

CDR3 DNA (partial): TGTGCCAGCAGCCAGGGAAGGGGAGGGTATCAGCCG. This sequence encodes CASSQGRGGYQP. In full, the CDR3 is CASSQGRGGYQPQYF. This chain joins TRBV7-2 and TRBJ2-3, with 7 nucleotides matching TRBD2. The CDR3 end falls 3 residues outside the read, so it is completed with the germline J gene. The CDR3 is made up of 15 amino acids. Germline CDR1 is SGHTA and CDR2 is FQGNSA.

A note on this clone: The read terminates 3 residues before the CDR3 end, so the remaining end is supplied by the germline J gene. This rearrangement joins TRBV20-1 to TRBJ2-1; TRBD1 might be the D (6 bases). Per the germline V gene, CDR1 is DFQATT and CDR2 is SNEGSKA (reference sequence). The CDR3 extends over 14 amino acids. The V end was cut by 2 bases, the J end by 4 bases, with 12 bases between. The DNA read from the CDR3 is TGCAGTGCTAGACAAGGGGGACCATACAATGAG. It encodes CSARQGGPYNE. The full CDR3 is CSARQGGPYNEQFF.

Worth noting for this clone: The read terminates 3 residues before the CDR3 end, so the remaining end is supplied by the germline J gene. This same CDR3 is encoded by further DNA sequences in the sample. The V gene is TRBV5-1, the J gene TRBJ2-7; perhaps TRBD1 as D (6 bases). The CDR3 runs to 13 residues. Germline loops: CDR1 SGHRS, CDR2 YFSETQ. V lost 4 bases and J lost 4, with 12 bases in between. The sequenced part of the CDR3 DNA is TGCGCCAGCAGCGGGACGAGGGGGTACGAG. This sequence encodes CASSGTRGYE. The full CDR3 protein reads CASSGTRGYEQYF.

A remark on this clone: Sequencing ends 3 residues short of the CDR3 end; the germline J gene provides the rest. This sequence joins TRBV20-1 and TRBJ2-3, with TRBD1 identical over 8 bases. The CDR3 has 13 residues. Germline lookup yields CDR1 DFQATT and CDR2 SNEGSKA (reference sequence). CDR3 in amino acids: CSANSRGLETQYF. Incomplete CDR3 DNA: TGCAGTGCTAACTCCAGGGGGCTAGAGACG.

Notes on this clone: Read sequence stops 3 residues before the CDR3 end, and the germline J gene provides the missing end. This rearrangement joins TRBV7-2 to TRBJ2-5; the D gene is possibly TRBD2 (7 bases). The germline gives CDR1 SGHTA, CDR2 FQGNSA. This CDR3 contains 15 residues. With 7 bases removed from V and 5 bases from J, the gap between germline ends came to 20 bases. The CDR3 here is CASNLPLGGVETQYF. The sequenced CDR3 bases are TGTGCCAGCAACCTCCCTCTAGGGGGGGTGGAGACC. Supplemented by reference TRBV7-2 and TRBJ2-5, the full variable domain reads GAGVSQSPSNKVTEKGKDVELRCDPISGHTALYWYRQSLGQGLEFLIYFQGNSAPDKSGLPSDRFSAERTGGSVSTLTIQRTQQEDSAVYLCASNLPLGGVETQYFGPGTRLLVL.

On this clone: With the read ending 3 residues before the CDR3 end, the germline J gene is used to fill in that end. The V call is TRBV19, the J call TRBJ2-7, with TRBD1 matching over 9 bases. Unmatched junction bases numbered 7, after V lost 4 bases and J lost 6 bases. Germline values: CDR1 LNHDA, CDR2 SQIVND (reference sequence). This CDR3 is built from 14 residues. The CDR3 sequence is CASSSNRDRVEQYF. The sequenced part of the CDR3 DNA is TGTGCCAGTAGTAGCAACAGGGACAGGGTCGAG.

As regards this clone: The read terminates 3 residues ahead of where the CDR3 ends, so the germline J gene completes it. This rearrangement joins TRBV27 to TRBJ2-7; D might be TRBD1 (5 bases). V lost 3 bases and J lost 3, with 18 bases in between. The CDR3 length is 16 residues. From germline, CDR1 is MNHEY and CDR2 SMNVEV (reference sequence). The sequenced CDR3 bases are TGTGCCAGCAGTTTCCTACAGGCCCCCAGTTACTACGAG. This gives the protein CASSFLQAPSYYE. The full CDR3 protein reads CASSFLQAPSYYEQYF.

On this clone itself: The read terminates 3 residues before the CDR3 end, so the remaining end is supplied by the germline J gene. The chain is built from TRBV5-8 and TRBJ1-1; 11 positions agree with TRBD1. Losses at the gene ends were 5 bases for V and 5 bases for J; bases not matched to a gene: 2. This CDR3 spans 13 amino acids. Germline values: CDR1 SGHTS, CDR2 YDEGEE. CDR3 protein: CASSWDRGTEAFF. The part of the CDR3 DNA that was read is TGTGCCAGCAGTTGGGACAGGGGGACTGAA.

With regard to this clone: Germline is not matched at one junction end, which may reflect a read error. CDR3 protein: CSAGEKTGWNEQFF. The CDR3 bases that were read are TGCAGTGCTGGAGAAAAGACAGGGTGGAATGAG. The rearrangement links TRBV20-1 to TRBJ2-1; 7 positions match TRBD1. The sequenced fragment ends 3 residues before the CDR3 boundary, so the rest is inferred from the germline J gene. Germline V CDR1 and CDR2: DFQATT, SNEGSKA (reference sequence). This CDR3 is 14 amino acids long.

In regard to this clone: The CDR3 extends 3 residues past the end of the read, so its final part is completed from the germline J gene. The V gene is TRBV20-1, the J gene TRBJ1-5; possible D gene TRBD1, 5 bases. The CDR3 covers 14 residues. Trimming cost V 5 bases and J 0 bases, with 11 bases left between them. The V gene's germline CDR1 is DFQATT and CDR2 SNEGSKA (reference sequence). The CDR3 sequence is CSADRVYSNQPQHF. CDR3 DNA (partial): TGCAGTGCTGACAGAGTCTATAGCAATCAGCCC.